The 31 T cell receptor beta chains below all came from one sample that was sequenced in a study of radiotherapy plus CTLA-4 blockade in lung cancer. Libraries were prepared by immunoSEQ multiplex PCR; TCRdb keeps only in-frame clonotypes and omits some of them. The table shows under 35,000 clones, with 60% to 80% occurring only once. This material consisted of peripheral blood, taken from a patient treated with radiotherapy plus ipilimumab. Receptor source: a human donor with non-small cell lung cancer whose response to radiotherapy plus ipilimumab could not be evaluated.

The chain employs TRBV9 and TRBJ2-1; 7 nucleotides line up with TRBD1. Looked up from germline, CDR1 is SGDLS and CDR2 is YYNGEE. The CDR3 is made up of 15 amino acids. J lost 3 bases, V lost 0 bases, and 3 bases had no gene match. The chain's CDR3 is CASSVVAGGYNEQFF. Here the CDR3 DNA reads TGTGCCAGCAGCGTAGTTGCAGGGGGCTACAATGAGCAGTTCTTC. Looking up the rest from reference TRBV9 and TRBJ2-1 gives the full variable domain: DSGVTQTPKHLITATGQRVTLRCSPRSGDLSVYWYQQSLDQGLQFLIQYYNGEERAKGNILERFSAQQFPDLHSELNLSSLELGDSALYFCASSVVAGGYNEQFFGPGTRLTVL.

The chain carries TRBV18 and TRBJ2-7; D is perhaps TRBD1 (5 bases). Per the germline V gene, CDR1 is KGHSH and CDR2 is LQKENI. This CDR3 region has 14 residues. V was trimmed by 1 base and J by 1 base, leaving 8 bases between them. For the CDR3, the DNA is TGTGCCAGCTCACCACGGGGCAAATCCTACGAGCAGTACTTC. As protein: CASSPRGKSYEQYF.

This chain connects TRBV18 to TRBJ1-1; weak D call: TRBD1 (5 bases). Germline-derived CDR1 and CDR2 are KGHSH and LQKENI. V lost 3 bases to trimming and J lost 1 base, with 9 bases between them. This CDR3 spans 14 amino acids. The CDR3 is CASSPQGGNTEAFF. The DNA for the CDR3 is TGTGCCAGCTCACCGCAGGGAGGGAACACTGAAGCTTTCTTT.

This clone has just one count. The rearrangement links TRBV29-1 to TRBJ1-1; 9 positions match TRBD1. CDR1 SQVTM and CDR2 ANQGSEA come from the germline V gene. The CDR3 spans 16 residues. V gave up 3 bases and J gave up 7 bases; unmatched junction bases: 15. As DNA, the CDR3 is TGCAGCGTTGACGGGGAACCGGGACAGGGAACGGGTGAAGCTTTCTTT. Protein: CSVDGEPGQGTGEAFF.

This sequence joins TRBV18 and TRBJ1-5; no clear D. This CDR3 has 15 residues. Looked up from germline, CDR1 is KGHSH and CDR2 is LQKENI. Deletions cut 3 bases from V and 3 bases from J, with 12 bases between. The CDR3 protein is CASSPSRDYNQPQHF. The CDR3 DNA sequence: TGTGCCAGCTCACCCTCTCGAGATTACAATCAGCCCCAGCATTTT.

The V and J genes are TRBV6-5 and TRBJ2-2, with D possibly TRBD2 on 5 matching bases. The CDR3 runs 14 residues. Germline V gene sequence: CDR1 MNHEY, CDR2 SVGAGI. V lost 7 bases and J lost 4, with 13 bases in between. CDR3 DNA: TGTGCCAGCATCGAGTTAGCGCCCACCGGGGAGCTGTTTTTT. It encodes CASIELAPTGELFF.

To note about this clone: A read error may produce the germline difference seen at one junction end. The chain recombines TRBV6-6 with TRBJ1-1; 10 positions match TRBD1. CDR3 length: 16 amino acids. Germline CDR1 is MNHNY and CDR2 is SVGAGI (reference sequence). The CDR3 spells CASRAGDRGKNSEAFF. The CDR3 nucleotides read TGTGCCAGCCGCGCCGGGGACAGGGGAAAGAACAGTGAAGCTTTCTTT.

The genes are TRBV6-6 and TRBJ1-2; no reliable D call. The CDR3 length is 14 residues. Germline CDR1 and CDR2: MNHNY and SVGAGI (reference sequence). Trimming left V 4 bases short and J 2 bases short, with 11 bases between. The CDR3 nucleotides read TGTGCCAGCAGTTCCCGACATCGGAACTATGGCTACACCTTC. Encoded protein: CASSSRHRNYGYTF.

The V gene is TRBV2, the J gene TRBJ1-2; 7 bases are a match to TRBD1. J was trimmed by 4 bases and V by 8 bases; bases with no gene match: 7. The CDR3 loop spans 13 amino acids. Germline V gives CDR1 SNHLY, CDR2 FYNNEI. The CDR3 protein is CASLGQASYGYTF. CDR3 nucleotide sequence: TGTGCCAGCCTCGGACAGGCGAGCTATGGCTACACCTTC.

This rearrangement joins TRBV2 to TRBJ1-4; 8 bases agree with TRBD1. The V gene end was trimmed by 3 bases and the J gene end by 10 bases; junction bases not matched to a gene: 7. Germline CDR1 reads SNHLY; CDR2 reads FYNNEI. The CDR3 has 14 residues. The CDR3 protein is CASSETGASVKLFF. The CDR3 region has the DNA TGTGCCAGCAGTGAGACAGGGGCCTCTGTAAAACTGTTTTTT. Supplemented by reference TRBV2 and TRBJ1-4, the full variable domain reads EPEVTQTPSHQVTQMGQEVILRCVPISNHLYFYWYRQILGQKVEFLVSFYNNEISEKSEIFDDQFSVERPDGSNFTLKIRSTKLEDSAMYFCASSETGASVKLFFGSGTQLSVL.

The V and J genes are TRBV10-3 and TRBJ2-2; 10 bases are shared with TRBD2. V was clipped by 7 bases and J by 4 bases; unmatched bases: 12. Germline V gene lookup returns CDR1 ENHRY and CDR2 SYGVKD. This CDR3 contains 17 residues. Written as DNA, the CDR3 is TGTGCCATCAATAGGGCATCCGGGACTAGCGCCACCGGGGAGCTGTTTTTT. It yields the protein CAINRASGTSATGELFF.

This clone is categorized as medium-sized. The V gene is TRBV2, the J gene TRBJ2-7; D is uncertain. The CDR3 consists of 10 residues. V lost 7 bases and J 4 bases, leaving 5 bases between the germline ends. Germline V gene sequence: CDR1 SNHLY, CDR2 FYNNEI. Written as DNA, the CDR3 is TGTGCCAGCAAAGAGTACGAGCAGTACTTC. This gives the protein CASKEYEQYF.

Details on this clone: Germline and junction disagree at one end, which may indicate a read error. The chain employs TRBV7-7 and TRBJ2-5, with 9 nucleotides matching TRBD1. The CDR3 spans 15 residues. CDR1 and CDR2 from the germline V gene are SSHAT and FNYEAQ (reference sequence). CDR3 DNA: TGTGCTAGCAGCGTTAACAGGGGGCGGATCGAGACCCAGTACTTC. This codes for CASSVNRGRIETQYF.

This CDR3 reads CASSRTSGRETQYF. The CDR3 nucleotides are TGTGCCAGCAGCCGGACTAGCGGGAGGGAGACCCAGTACTTC. The rearrangement joins TRBV2 to TRBJ2-5; 14 nucleotides match TRBD2. The J segment lost 5 bases and the V segment lost 6 bases, leaving 2 bases of the junction unmatched. The CDR3 contains 14 residues. CDR1 SNHLY and CDR2 FYNNEI come from the germline V gene. Using reference TRBV2 and TRBJ2-5 for the parts outside the CDR3, the full variable domain is EPEVTQTPSHQVTQMGQEVILRCVPISNHLYFYWYRQILGQKVEFLVSFYNNEISEKSEIFDDQFSVERPDGSNFTLKIRSTKLEDSAMYFCASSRTSGRETQYFGPGTRLLVL.

The rearrangement links TRBV6-5 to TRBJ1-2; 8 bases align to TRBD1. Per the germline V gene, CDR1 is MNHEY and CDR2 is SVGAGI. Losses at the gene ends were 6 bases for V and 4 bases for J; bases not matched to a gene: 10. The CDR3 length is 15 residues. CDR3 protein: CASSQPGTGLYGYTF. The CDR3 DNA is TGTGCCAGCAGCCAACCTGGGACAGGCCTCTATGGCTACACCTTC.

This clone showed up just a few times. This sequence joins TRBV5-1 and TRBJ2-5, with 8 bases that match TRBD1. Per the germline V gene, CDR1 is SGHRS and CDR2 is YFSETQ. V was clipped by 5 bases and J by 5 bases; unmatched bases: 11. The CDR3 extends over 15 amino acids. CDR3 sequence: CASRPGAGGGETQYF. CDR3 in DNA: TGCGCCAGCAGGCCCGGGGCAGGGGGCGGTGAGACCCAGTACTTC.

The chain carries TRBV5-1 and TRBJ2-7, with D perhaps matching TRBD1 (6 bases). CDR1 and CDR2 (germline): SGHRS, YFSETQ. The CDR3 loop spans 13 amino acids. Deletions cut 1 base from V and 2 bases from J, with 7 bases between. CDR3 coding DNA: TGCGCCAGCAGCTTGAGGGGGACCTACGAGCAGTACTTC. Translation: CASSLRGTYEQYF.

This chain joins TRBV5-1 and TRBJ2-4, with 8 bases matching TRBD2. The germline V gene encodes CDR1 SGHRS and CDR2 YFSETQ. CDR3 size: 17 residues. J gave up 0 bases and V 1 base, and 6 bases lay outside the gene matches. CDR3 residues: CASSLSSGGLAKNIQYF. The CDR3 DNA reads TGCGCCAGCAGCTTGTCATCGGGAGGGCTAGCCAAAAACATTCAGTACTTC.

This rearrangement joins TRBV6-1 to TRBJ1-2; 7 bases are a match to TRBD1. V lost 4 bases and J lost 8; bases outside the gene matches: 7. Germline values: CDR1 MNHNS, CDR2 SASEGT. The CDR3 sequence is 13 residues long. The chain's CDR3 is CASSGDRTRGYTF. The CDR3 DNA follows: TGTGCCAGCAGTGGGGACAGAACAAGAGGCTACACCTTC.

V and J are TRBV5-1 and TRBJ2-2, with 9 nucleotides matching TRBD2. The length of the CDR3 is 16 residues. Germline CDR1 and CDR2: SGHRS and YFSETQ. The V gene end was trimmed by 7 bases and the J gene end by 5 bases; junction bases not matched to a gene: 12. DNA of the CDR3: TGCGCCAGCCGGCCTCCCAAGCGGGAGGAAACCGGGGAGCTGTTTTTT. The encoded protein is CASRPPKREETGELFF.

The chain has TRBV18 and TRBJ2-4, with 9 bases matching TRBD1. The CDR3 is 16 amino acids. The V segment lost 3 bases and the J segment 7 bases; nucleotides outside the gene matches: 10. Germline values: CDR1 KGHSH, CDR2 LQKENI. This chain's CDR3 is CASSPEDRGVVNIQYF. For the CDR3, the DNA is TGTGCCAGCTCACCGGAGGACAGGGGAGTAGTGAACATTCAGTACTTC.

The gene calls are TRBV7-2 and TRBJ2-2, with TRBD1 as a possible D gene (5 bases). The CDR3 sequence is 16 residues long. Looked up from germline, CDR1 is SGHTA and CDR2 is FQGNSA. Between the trimmed V and J ends, which lost 1 base and 3 bases, there was a span of 12 bases. The CDR3 nucleotides are TGTGCCAGCAGCTTAGGCACAGGATTTTACACCGGGGAGCTGTTTTTT. It translates to CASSLGTGFYTGELFF.

The rearrangement joins TRBV6-1 to TRBJ2-3, with D possibly being TRBD2 (5 bases). Germline CDR1 and CDR2: MNHNS and SASEGT. The CDR3 is made up of 13 amino acids. V lost 7 bases and J lost 3, with 11 bases in between. CDR3 DNA sequence: TGTGCCAGCATGAGGTGGAGGACAGATACGCAGTATTTT. It is translated as CASMRWRTDTQYF.

This clone was counted a single time. V usage is TRBV30 and J usage is TRBJ2-3, with a tentative D call TRBD2 (6 bases). The CDR3 runs 14 residues. Trimming took off 5 bases at V and 0 bases at J, with 12 bases between the two ends. CDR1 is GTSNPN, CDR2 SVGIG, per germline (reference sequence). As DNA, the CDR3 is TGTGCCTGGGCCCTAGGGACTAGCACAGATACGCAGTATTTT. This translates into CAWALGTSTDTQYF. Looking up the rest from reference TRBV30 and TRBJ2-3 gives the full variable domain: SQTIHQWPATLVQPVGSPLSLECTVEGTSNPNLYWYRQAAGRGLQLLFYSVGIGQISSEVPQNLSASRPQDRQFILSSKKLLLSDSGFYLCAWALGTSTDTQYFGPGTRLTVL.

J is TRBJ2-7 and V is TRBV27; D is perhaps TRBD1 (6 bases). Germline V CDR1 and CDR2: MNHEY, SMNVEV (reference sequence). The CDR3 is 14 amino acids. V was trimmed by 2 bases and J by 3 bases, leaving 11 bases between them. CDR3 in DNA: TGTGCCAGCAGTTTACACACAGGGAACTACGAGCAGTACTTC. Its protein is CASSLHTGNYEQYF.

The genes are TRBV9 and TRBJ2-6; TRBD1 is a possible D gene (6 bases). CDR1 and CDR2 from the germline V gene are SGDLS and YYNGEE. The CDR3 sequence is 16 residues long. The V end was cut by 0 bases, the J end by 0 bases, with 7 bases between. The CDR3 protein is CASSVGRGSGANVLTF. In DNA form, the CDR3 reads TGTGCCAGCAGCGTAGGCAGGGGCTCTGGGGCCAACGTCCTGACTTTC. The complete variable domain, with remaining parts taken from reference TRBV9 and TRBJ2-6, reads DSGVTQTPKHLITATGQRVTLRCSPRSGDLSVYWYQQSLDQGLQFLIQYYNGEERAKGNILERFSAQQFPDLHSELNLSSLELGDSALYFCASSVGRGSGANVLTFGAGSRLTVL.

V and J are TRBV19 and TRBJ2-1; D possibly corresponds to TRBD1 (5 bases). The germline gives CDR1 LNHDA, CDR2 SQIVND (reference sequence). V lost 10 bases, J lost 9 bases, and 25 bases lay in between. The CDR3 extends over 15 amino acids. The CDR3 coding sequence is TGTGCCACCACCCCGAGTGGGGCCGTGTTAGGTGAGCAGTTCTTC. Protein product: CATTPSGAVLGEQFF.

The rearrangement links TRBV2 to TRBJ2-1; TRBD2 might be the D (5 bases). The germline CDR1 and CDR2 sequences are SNHLY and FYNNEI. The CDR3 contains 12 residues. V lost 6 bases and J 10 bases, leaving 13 bases between the germline ends. The DNA of the CDR3 is TGTGCCAGCAGAATAGAAGGGAGCGAGCAGTTCTTC. Encoded protein: CASRIEGSEQFF.

The J gene is TRBJ2-7, the V gene TRBV6-5, with 8 bases fitting TRBD2. Germline V gene sequence: CDR1 MNHEY, CDR2 SVGAGI. Germline trimming cut 8 bases from V and 3 bases from J; bases unmatched to any gene: 6. The CDR3 has 13 residues. This CDR3 reads CASGRSGSYEQYF. In nucleotides, the CDR3 is TGTGCCAGCGGTAGGAGCGGGAGCTACGAGCAGTACTTC.

The chain carries TRBV7-9 and TRBJ2-1; tentative D call: TRBD1 (6 bases). The CDR3 runs 17 residues. Germline-derived CDR1 and CDR2 are SEHNR and FQNEAQ (reference sequence). V was trimmed by 1 base and J by 2 bases, leaving 15 bases between them. CDR3: CASSLEGNRDPYNEQFF. The CDR3 bases are TGTGCCAGCAGCTTAGAAGGGAACAGGGATCCCTACAATGAGCAGTTCTTC.

V usage is TRBV7-3 and J usage is TRBJ2-7; 10 bases agree with TRBD1. V shed 5 bases and J 4 bases; nucleotides not matched to a gene: 2. CDR3 length: 13 amino acids. CDR1 and CDR2 (germline): SGHTA, FQGTGA. The CDR3 loop reads CASSRDRGYEQYF. The DNA of the CDR3 is TGTGCCAGCAGCCGGGACAGGGGATACGAGCAGTACTTC.